The 21 T cell receptor beta chains below come from one sample, sequenced in a study of blood T cell repertoires in COVID-19. The repertoire was sequenced with immunoSEQ multiplex PCR; TCRdb's copy has only in-frame clones and lacks some. The profile shows roughly 300,000 clones, 85% to 90% of them singletons. The sequenced sample was PBMCs or T cells enriched from blood (not recorded which). Receptor source: a woman aged 18-29 years who had recovered from COVID-19.

The chain uses TRBV9 and TRBJ2-2; D is perhaps TRBD2 (6 bases). Germline CDR1 SGDLS, CDR2 YYNGEE. CDR3 length: 15 residues. Trimming took off 0 bases at V and 3 bases at J, with 9 bases between the two ends. CDR3 nucleotides: TGTGCCAGCAGCGTAGTGTGGGGGGACACCGGGGAGCTGTTTTTT. Translating gives CASSVVWGDTGELFF.

This clone came up once. CDR3 in DNA: TGTGCCAGCAGCAACGGGGGGGCCGTCACCGGGGAGCTGTTTTTT. Translating gives CASSNGGAVTGELFF. J is TRBJ2-2 and V is TRBV11-2, with 8 bases aligning to TRBD2. Germline V lookup: CDR1 SGHAT, CDR2 FQNNGV. This CDR3 spans 15 amino acids. Germline trimming cut 5 bases from V and 4 bases from J; bases unmatched to any gene: 6.

The chain employs TRBV3-1 (or the pseudogene TRBV3-2) and TRBJ2-3; D is possibly TRBD2 (5 bases). The CDR3 is made up of 13 amino acids. Germline assignment: CDR1 LGHDT and CDR2 YNNKEL (reference sequence). V shed 4 bases and J shed 5 bases, with 10 bases lying between them. For the CDR3, the DNA is TGTGCCAGCAGCCCTAGCTATGGAGATACGCAGTATTTT. It is translated as CASSPSYGDTQYF.

V and J are TRBV2 and TRBJ2-1; D may be TRBD2 (6 bases). Germline assignment: CDR1 SNHLY and CDR2 FYNNEI. The CDR3 has 12 residues. V was cut by 7 bases and J by 4 bases, with 8 bases left in between. In DNA, the CDR3 is TGTGCCAGCACGGAGGGATACAATGAGCAGTTCTTC. Protein sequence: CASTEGYNEQFF. Full variable domain (outside the CDR3, taken from reference TRBV2 and TRBJ2-1): EPEVTQTPSHQVTQMGQEVILRCVPISNHLYFYWYRQILGQKVEFLVSFYNNEISEKSEIFDDQFSVERPDGSNFTLKIRSTKLEDSAMYFCASTEGYNEQFFGPGTRLTVL.

The chain combines TRBV19 with TRBJ2-1; 10 nucleotides line up with TRBD2. The length of the CDR3 is 16 residues. Germline V lookup: CDR1 LNHDA, CDR2 SQIVND (reference sequence). V lost 6 bases to trimming and J lost 4 bases; unmatched junction nucleotides: 9. The CDR3 region is CASRFAVSGGYNEQFF. CDR3 DNA: TGTGCCAGTAGGTTCGCGGTTAGCGGGGGGTACAATGAGCAGTTCTTC.

This clone was picked up a small number of times. The chain links TRBV28 to TRBJ2-6; D possibly corresponds to TRBD1 (6 bases). With 5 bases removed from V and 4 bases from J, the gap between germline ends came to 15 bases. The V gene's germline CDR1 is MDHEN and CDR2 SYDVKM. CDR3 length: 16 amino acids. The CDR3 loop is CASSATLGAGANVLTF. The CDR3 DNA reads as TGTGCCAGCAGTGCCACCCTGGGGGCCGGGGCCAACGTCCTGACTTTC.

V gene TRBV6-5 combines with J gene TRBJ2-7, with 7 bases identical to TRBD1. Trimming at V came to 5 bases and at J to 2 bases, leaving 6 bases not matched to a gene. CDR3 length equals 14 residues. Germline CDR1 is MNHEY and CDR2 is SVGAGI. CDR3 bases: TGTGCCAGCAGTCCCGTGACAGGGACCTACGAGCAGTACTTC. Amino acid sequence: CASSPVTGTYEQYF.

V gene TRBV19 combines with J gene TRBJ2-3, with 10 bases that match TRBD1. Germline V lookup: CDR1 LNHDA, CDR2 SQIVND (reference sequence). The CDR3 is 13 residues long. Here the CDR3 reads CGSGQGGVDTQYF. In nucleotides, the CDR3 is TGTGGGTCCGGACAGGGGGGTGTAGATACGCAGTATTTT.

The chain carries TRBV10-1 and TRBJ1-1; 8 bases are a match to TRBD1. Per the germline V gene, CDR1 is WNHNN and CDR2 is SYGVQD (reference sequence). The trim removed 4 bases at V and 10 bases at J, leaving 11 bases unmatched. The CDR3 contains 14 residues. CDR3 sequence (DNA): TGCGCCAGCAGTGGGACGCTCGGACAGGGAACAGCTTTCTTT. It is translated as CASSGTLGQGTAFF.

J is TRBJ1-1 and V is TRBV12-3 or TRBV12-4, with no clear D. This CDR3 is 13 amino acids long. Trimming pared 4 bases from V and 5 bases from J, leaving 11 bases between. This chain's CDR3 is CASSWEVGTEAFF. The DNA of the CDR3 is TGTGCCAGCAGTTGGGAGGTGGGGACTGAAGCTTTCTTT.

This chain links TRBV11-2 with TRBJ1-5, with D tentatively TRBD1 (5 bases). There are 13 residues in the CDR3. V was pared by 3 bases and J by 7 bases, with 10 bases between. Germline V CDR1 and CDR2: SGHAT, FQNNGV. The CDR3 sequence: CASSFTQGQPQHF. The CDR3 DNA reads TGTGCCAGCAGCTTTACGCAGGGCCAGCCCCAGCATTTT. The variable domain in full, with the rest retrieved from reference TRBV11-2 and TRBJ1-5, is EAGVAQSPRYKIIEKRQSVAFWCNPISGHATLYWYQQILGQGPKLLIQFQNNGVVDDSQLPKDRFSAERLKGVDSTLKIQPAKLEDSAVYLCASSFTQGQPQHFGDGTRLSIL.

The chain employs TRBV6-1 and TRBJ1-6; maybe TRBD1 (6 bases). V lost 3 bases, J lost 4 bases, and 16 bases lay in between. Germline V gene data show CDR1 as MNHNS and CDR2 as SASEGT. The CDR3 is 17 residues long. The CDR3 DNA follows: TGTGCCAGCAGTGACCCGGGACAAGGGAATTATAATTCACCCCTCCACTTT. Its protein product is CASSDPGQGNYNSPLHF.

The chain couples TRBV5-1 to TRBJ1-1; tentatively, D is TRBD1 (6 bases). CDR3 size: 17 residues. CDR1 and CDR2 (germline): SGHRS, YFSETQ. V was pared by 3 bases and J by 0 bases, with 18 bases between. The CDR3: CASSYRPIQGLNTEAFF. The CDR3, as DNA: TGCGCCAGCAGCTATCGCCCTATACAGGGCCTGAACACTGAAGCTTTCTTT.

The rearrangement joins TRBV18 to TRBJ1-1; D unclear. The CDR3 is 12 amino acids. With 8 bases removed from V and 3 bases from J, the gap between germline ends came to 10 bases. Looked up from germline, CDR1 is KGHSH and CDR2 is LQKENI. The CDR3 region is CASSGVDTEAFF. The CDR3, as DNA: TGTGCCAGCAGCGGGGTTGACACTGAAGCTTTCTTT.

This rearrangement joins TRBV10-1 to TRBJ2-5; 7 nucleotides agree with TRBD2. The V segment lost 3 bases and the J segment 2 bases; nucleotides outside the gene matches: 3. CDR3 length: 14 amino acids. Germline lookup yields CDR1 WNHNN and CDR2 SYGVQD (reference sequence). For the CDR3, the DNA is TGCGCCAGCAGTGATAGGCGGGGGCAAGAGACCCAGTACTTC. Amino acids: CASSDRRGQETQYF.

V usage is TRBV24-1 and J usage is TRBJ1-2, with D possibly TRBD1 on 6 matching bases. Germline V gene sequence: CDR1 KGHDR, CDR2 SFDVKD. With 5 bases removed from V and 5 bases from J, the gap between germline ends came to 8 bases. The CDR3 has 12 amino acids. This chain's CDR3 is CATSAQGYGYTF. The CDR3 DNA is TGTGCCACCAGTGCGCAGGGGTATGGCTACACCTTC.

The chain is built from TRBV2 and TRBJ2-7, with D unclear. The CDR3 contains 11 residues. Looked up from germline, CDR1 is SNHLY and CDR2 is FYNNEI. Trimming removed 3 bases at V and 3 bases at J, with 3 bases between. As DNA, the CDR3 is TGTGCCAGCAGTGACGTCTACGAGCAGTACTTC. This translates into CASSDVYEQYF.

The CDR3 nucleotides read TGTGCCATCAGTGATAGAGCAGGGTCGTCACCCCTCCACTTT. It yields the protein CAISDRAGSSPLHF. The chain recombines TRBV10-3 with TRBJ1-6; tentatively, D is TRBD1 (5 bases). CDR3 length: 14 residues. Trimming took 3 bases from V and 10 from J, leaving 13 bases between them. The germline gives CDR1 ENHRY, CDR2 SYGVKD.

The chain uses TRBV2 and TRBJ1-5; 7 nucleotides line up with TRBD1. The CDR3 extends over 14 amino acids. Germline CDR1 SNHLY, CDR2 FYNNEI. Trimming at V came to 6 bases and at J to 2 bases, leaving 4 bases not matched to a gene. CDR3 residues: CASSKGTGNQPQHF. DNA of the CDR3: TGTGCCAGCAGCAAAGGGACAGGCAATCAGCCCCAGCATTTT.

The V gene is TRBV4-2, the J gene TRBJ1-4; weak D call: TRBD1 (6 bases). Trimming stripped 0 bases from V and 8 bases from J, with 13 bases between. Germline values: CDR1 LGHNA, CDR2 YNFKEQ. CDR3 length: 15 amino acids. In DNA, the CDR3 is TGTGCCAGCAGCCAAGAGGACAGCGTTTCCGAAAAACTGTTTTTT. Amino acid sequence: CASSQEDSVSEKLFF.

The V and J genes are TRBV7-9 and TRBJ1-5; D possibly corresponds to TRBD1 (5 bases). This CDR3 is built from 14 residues. V was cut by 5 bases and J by 2 bases, with 10 bases left in between. Germline V lookup: CDR1 SEHNR, CDR2 FQNEAQ (reference sequence). CDR3 amino acids: CASSQGGGNQPQHF. CDR3 in DNA: TGTGCCAGCAGCCAGGGTGGGGGCAATCAGCCCCAGCATTTT.